This T cell receptor (beta chain) was retrieved from a study of T cells in Graves' hyperthyroidism and ophthalmopathy. Germline V gives CDR1 MNHNS, CDR2 SASEGT. The CDR3 totals 15 residues. V was cut by 5 bases and J by 1 base, with 14 bases left in between. Amplified TCR beta CDR3 regions derived from RNA transcripts. The HTBI set primed first-round TCR CDR3 RT-PCR. Using its own MiXCR run on the multiplex PCR reads, TCRdb lists one record per CDR3 protein. The sample carries 95,000 to 110,000 distinct CDR3 sequences, 16% recorded once. There are many counts of this clonotype. The chain has TRBV6-1 and TRBJ2-5; D call uncertain. The sequenced sample consisted of blood. The sequence was collected from a woman aged 50 to 60 with Graves' hyperthyroidism. This chain's CDR3 is CASSYNKGIQETQYF. CDR3 DNA: TGTGCCAGCAGTTATAACAAGGGAATCCAAGAGACCCAGTACTTC.